This T cell receptor (beta chain) was observed in a study of T cell changes during pregnancy in multiple sclerosis. TCRdb's copy holds only in-frame clones and misses some; the assay was immunoSEQ multiplex PCR. This table holds 30,000 or so clones, roughly nine tenths found once. This clone was observed once. The CDR3 extends over 17 amino acids. Trimming took 0 bases from V and 1 from J, leaving 16 bases between them. Germline CDR1 reads GTSNPN; CDR2 reads SVGIG (reference sequence). The clonotype comes from a female donor with multiple sclerosis, enrolled in a pregnancy study. Source: CD8+ T cells from peripheral blood mononuclear cells, taken in the second trimester of pregnancy. The chain recombines TRBV30 with TRBJ2-1; possible D gene TRBD2, 6 bases. The CDR3 bases are TGTGCCTGGAGTGTTGATCGGGGGTTGGGTTCCTACAATGAGCAGTTCTTC. Translated, it gives CAWSVDRGLGSYNEQFF.